This T cell receptor beta chain was sequenced in a study of T cell responses to AZD1222 COVID-19 vaccine. Overall study results and limits: Repertoires were sampled only after the peak T cell response.

This CDR3 contains 16 residues. Germline V gene data show CDR1 as SGHDT and CDR2 as YYEEEE. Trimming shortened V by 4 bases and J by 8 bases, and 19 bases separated the two germline ends. Analysis merged second doses at about 4 or about 12 weeks. TCRdb keeps only in-frame clones here, not all; method: immunoSEQ multiplex PCR. The repertoire holds about 120,000 clones, with around 89% as singletons. To note about this clone: Its cognate antigen is unknown.

The chain couples TRBV5-6 to TRBJ1-6; D uncertain. This receptor was identified in an adult who received the AZD1222 COVID-19 vaccine. The sample here was peripheral blood, taken 28 days after the second AZD1222 dose. The DNA for the CDR3 is TGTGCCAGCAGCAACCAGTATTTCCAAAACGATTCACCCCTCCACTTT. Residues: CASSNQYFQNDSPLHF. Full variable domain (rest looked up from reference TRBV5-6 and TRBJ1-6): DAGVTQSPTHLIKTRGQQVTLRCSPKSGHDTVSWYQQALGQGPQFIFQYYEEEERQRGNFPDRFSGHQFPNYSSELNVNALLLGDSALYLCASSNQYFQNDSPLHFGNGTRLTVT.